These 26 T cell receptor beta chains originate from one sample sequenced in a study of blood T cells in healthy people across ages. With a J-beta primer mix and a sample-barcoded 5' primer, a second PCR ran about 6 to 11 cycles. MiXCR was run by TCRdb on the 5' RACE reads, yielding one entry per CDR3 protein. This sample has about 1.8 million distinct CDR3 sequences, with about 50% found just once. Material for sequencing was blood. The origin of the receptors is a middle-aged woman in good health.

The chain uses TRBV7-8 and TRBJ2-3; 7 positions agree with TRBD2. The ends lost 0 bases at V and 2 bases at J; junction bases unmatched: 8. This CDR3 comprises 17 residues. CDR1 and CDR2 from the germline V gene are SGHVS and FQNEAQ. CDR3 amino acids: CASSLAGGAPPTDTQYF. CDR3 in DNA: TGTGCCAGCAGCTTAGCGGGAGGGGCCCCACCCACAGATACGCAGTATTTT.

The chain employs TRBV27 and TRBJ1-4; D unresolved. Germline lookup yields CDR1 MNHEY and CDR2 SMNVEV (reference sequence). This CDR3 is 14 amino acids long. V dropped 2 bases and J dropped 8 bases, with 12 bases sitting between them. The CDR3 DNA reads as TGTGCCAGCAGTTTAGTACGAAGGGCAGAAAAACTGTTTTTT. Translation gives CASSLVRRAEKLFF.

This clonotype was observed a handful of times. The chain links TRBV20-1 to TRBJ2-3, with 7 bases aligning to TRBD2. Unmatched junction bases numbered 11, after V lost 5 bases and J lost 3 bases. The germline V gene has CDR1 DFQATT and CDR2 SNEGSKA (reference sequence). CDR3 length: 15 residues. CDR3 protein: CSAGPLAGVTDTQYF. Written as DNA, the CDR3 is TGCAGTGCTGGCCCTCTGGCGGGAGTAACAGATACGCAGTATTTT.

This clonotype was detected a few times. This chain joins TRBV27 and TRBJ2-4; TRBD2 matches at 7 bases. This CDR3 spans 18 amino acids. J lost 3 bases, V lost 9 bases, and 20 bases had no gene match. In germline, CDR1 is MNHEY, CDR2 SMNVEV (reference sequence). CDR3 sequence reads: CASRLSGVFQGVKNIQYF. The DNA for the CDR3 is TGTGCCAGTAGACTGAGCGGGGTCTTTCAGGGTGTCAAAAACATTCAGTACTTC.

The chain links TRBV4-2 to TRBJ2-1; 9 bases agree with TRBD2. Germline V gene sequence: CDR1 LGHNA, CDR2 YNFKEQ. V was clipped by 0 bases and J by 7 bases; unmatched bases: 10. The CDR3 has 17 residues. The CDR3 sequence: CASSQESGGGGANEQFF. In DNA, the CDR3 is TGTGCCAGCAGCCAAGAATCGGGAGGCGGGGGGGCGAATGAGCAGTTCTTC.

The chain employs TRBV6-5 and TRBJ1-1; no firm D call. The CDR3 loop spans 14 amino acids. Germline CDR1 reads MNHEY; CDR2 reads SVGAGI. Trimming removed 7 bases at V and 0 bases at J, with 12 bases between. The CDR3 region has the DNA TGTGCCAGCAAAGGGCTGGCCATGAACACTGAAGCTTTCTTT. Its protein product is CASKGLAMNTEAFF.

This CDR3 is CASRGTVTDTQYF. The CDR3, as DNA: TGTGCCTCGCGTGGGACGGTCACAGATACGCAGTATTTT. The J gene is TRBJ2-3, the V gene TRBV10-3; D is tentatively TRBD1 or TRBD2 (5 bases each). CDR3 length equals 13 residues. From germline, CDR1 is ENHRY and CDR2 SYGVKD. V was pared by 11 bases and J by 2 bases, with 14 bases between.

The chain employs TRBV2 and TRBJ2-7; D unresolved. The CDR3 is 13 amino acids. Trimming pared 4 bases from V and 2 bases from J, leaving 9 bases between. CDR1 SNHLY and CDR2 FYNNEI come from the germline V gene. The CDR3 loop reads CASSGVYPYEQYF. The CDR3 nucleotides are TGTGCCAGCAGTGGGGTCTATCCCTACGAGCAGTACTTC.

The chain employs TRBV5-1 and TRBJ2-2, with 8 bases fitting TRBD1. The CDR3 length is 14 residues. The germline CDR1 and CDR2 sequences are SGHRS and YFSETQ. The ends lost 3 bases at V and 4 bases at J; junction bases unmatched: 2. CDR3 amino acids: CASSSTGVTGELFF. The CDR3 nucleotides read TGCGCCAGCAGCTCGACAGGGGTCACCGGGGAGCTGTTTTTT.

This clonotype has more than one count but fewer than ten. The CDR3 loop reads CSARQGFQETQYF. The CDR3 region has the DNA TGCAGTGCTAGACAGGGGTTTCAAGAGACCCAGTACTTC. The gene calls are TRBV20-1 and TRBJ2-5; weak D call: TRBD1 (6 bases). The V gene lost 2 bases and the J gene lost 2 bases, with 9 bases spanning the gap. The CDR3 extends over 13 amino acids. The germline V gene has CDR1 DFQATT and CDR2 SNEGSKA (reference sequence).

Comments on this clonotype: Given a much more abundant clone one base away, this may be a read error. This chain uses TRBV7-8 with TRBJ2-5, with D possibly TRBD2 on 6 matching bases. Germline lookup yields CDR1 SGHVS and CDR2 FQNEAQ. V gave up 3 bases and J gave up 11 bases, with 19 bases separating them. This CDR3 is 14 amino acids long. The CDR3 DNA sequence: TGTGCCAGCAGCTTGGCCCCAACTAGCTTCCAGCAGTACTTC. Translating gives CASSLAPTSFQQYF.

As to this clonotype: A read error may produce the germline difference seen at one junction end. The chain combines TRBV29-1 with TRBJ1-2; D gene ambiguous. There are 14 residues in the CDR3. The V gene's germline CDR1 is SQVTM and CDR2 ANQGSEA. CDR3 sequence (DNA): TGCAGCGTCGAAGGTGCGAGAACTAACTATGGCTACACCTTC. It specifies CSVEGARTNYGYTF.

The chain employs TRBV24-1 and TRBJ2-5; TRBD1 is a possible D gene (6 bases). This CDR3 has 17 residues. V was clipped by 3 bases and J by 4 bases, with 20 bases between them. The germline CDR1 and CDR2 sequences are KGHDR and SFDVKD. The CDR3 reads CATSDPSTGDVVETQYF. The CDR3 nucleotides are TGTGCCACCAGTGATCCGTCGACAGGAGATGTGGTAGAGACCCAGTACTTC.

V gene TRBV28 combines with J gene TRBJ2-7, with D possibly being TRBD2 (6 bases). This CDR3 is 15 amino acids long. Germline CDR1 MDHEN, CDR2 SYDVKM. V lost 5 bases and J lost 3, with 17 bases in between. This CDR3 is CASSAVFGGYYEQYF. CDR3 nucleotides: TGTGCCAGCAGTGCAGTTTTCGGAGGGTACTACGAGCAGTACTTC.

The gene calls are TRBV16 and TRBJ1-2, with D tentatively TRBD1 (5 bases). Trimming pared 0 bases from V and 4 bases from J, leaving 9 bases between. The CDR3 covers 14 residues. Looked up from germline, CDR1 is KGHSY and CDR2 is FQNENV. The CDR3 loop reads CASSQSRVSYGYTF. CDR3 nucleotides: TGTGCCAGCAGCCAATCCAGGGTTTCCTATGGCTACACCTTC.

The sample holds one count of this clonotype. The chain couples TRBV2 to TRBJ1-5, with TRBD1 as a possible D gene (5 bases). Trimming pared 2 bases from V and 0 bases from J, leaving 11 bases between. CDR1 and CDR2 (germline): SNHLY, FYNNEI. The CDR3 is 16 residues long. CDR3 in amino acids: CASSEQGAYSNQPQHF. CDR3 sequence (DNA): TGTGCCAGCAGTGAACAGGGCGCATATAGCAATCAGCCCCAGCATTTT.

V usage is TRBV29-1 and J usage is TRBJ2-1; tentatively, D is TRBD2 (6 bases). Per the germline V gene, CDR1 is SQVTM and CDR2 is ANQGSEA. V lost 3 bases to trimming and J lost 5 bases, with 20 bases between them. The CDR3 extends over 16 amino acids. CDR3: CSVDNPGRTMNNEQFF. As DNA, the CDR3 is TGCAGCGTTGACAACCCCGGGCGGACTATGAACAATGAGCAGTTCTTC.

This clonotype was counted a few times. The chain has TRBV5-5 and TRBJ2-3; D may match TRBD1 or TRBD2 (6 bases each). The ends were cut back, 6 bases at V and 4 bases at J, with 12 bases in the middle. Germline V CDR1 and CDR2: SGHKS, YYEKEE (reference sequence). This CDR3 contains 13 residues. The CDR3 is CASTRGVADTQYF. CDR3 coding DNA: TGTGCCAGCACTAGGGGGGTAGCAGATACGCAGTATTTT.

The chain joins TRBV15 to TRBJ2-4; 7 nucleotides agree with TRBD1. The CDR3 is 15 residues long. Germline V CDR1 and CDR2: LNHNV, YYDKDF (reference sequence). V lost 0 bases to trimming and J lost 4 bases; unmatched junction nucleotides: 3. The CDR3 DNA is TGTGCCACCAGCAGAGATTCGGGACAGAAAAACATTCAGTACTTC. Protein sequence: CATSRDSGQKNIQYF. Based on the CDR3 plus reference TRBV15 and TRBJ2-4, the full variable domain is DAMVIQNPRYQVTQFGKPVTLSCSQTLNHNVMYWYQQKSSQAPKLLFHYYDKDFNNEADTPDNFQSRRPNTSFCFLDIRSPGLGDTAMYLCATSRDSGQKNIQYFGAGTRLSVL.

This clonotype was seen only a few times. The rearrangement links TRBV29-1 to TRBJ1-4; possibly TRBD1 for D (5 bases). V was trimmed by 6 bases and J by 0 bases, leaving 11 bases between them. Germline lookup yields CDR1 SQVTM and CDR2 ANQGSEA. CDR3 length: 14 residues. CDR3 region: CSVVGGATNEKLFF. The CDR3 DNA is TGCAGCGTCGTCGGGGGTGCAACTAATGAAAAACTGTTTTTT.

This chain uses TRBV2 with TRBJ2-1; D may be TRBD1 (6 bases). The CDR3 length is 11 residues. CDR1 is SNHLY, CDR2 FYNNEI, per germline. With 3 bases removed from V and 14 bases from J, the gap between germline ends came to 11 bases. This CDR3 reads CASSDPDREFF. The CDR3 DNA reads TGTGCCAGCAGTGATCCGGACAGAGAGTTCTTC.

The chain employs TRBV6-2 or TRBV6-3 and TRBJ2-3, with D unclear. The CDR3 length is 13 residues. V shed 10 bases and J shed 4 bases, with 15 bases lying between them. Germline values: CDR1 MNHEY, CDR2 SVGEGT. The CDR3 region is CATADDGSDTQYF. The CDR3 coding sequence is TGTGCCACCGCTGATGACGGATCAGATACGCAGTATTTT.

This clonotype turned up a few times. This chain uses TRBV6-5 with TRBJ2-5; tentatively, D is TRBD2 (5 bases). The CDR3 is 14 residues long. Germline values: CDR1 MNHEY, CDR2 SVGAGI. V lost 1 base and J 5 bases, leaving 11 bases between the germline ends. The chain's CDR3 is CASSYLLGGETQYF. For the CDR3, the DNA is TGTGCCAGCAGTTACTTACTAGGCGGCGAGACCCAGTACTTC.

The chain uses TRBV6-1 and TRBJ1-2; 11 nucleotides align to TRBD1. V shed 7 bases and J 4 bases; nucleotides not matched to a gene: 11. The CDR3 is 16 residues long. Germline V gives CDR1 MNHNS, CDR2 SASEGT. DNA of the CDR3: TGTGCCAGCATCCTCCGGGACAGGGGGTTTGGCTATGGCTACACCTTC. Translating it yields CASILRDRGFGYGYTF.

The chain joins TRBV11-2 to TRBJ2-3; D is perhaps TRBD2 (6 bases). CDR3 length equals 16 residues. V lost 5 bases, J lost 7 bases, and 22 bases lay in between. Germline CDR1 and CDR2: SGHAT and FQNNGV. The CDR3 DNA reads as TGTGCCAGCAGCAGGGCAAGAATCGGGGGAATCTATACGCAGTATTTT. Translation gives CASSRARIGGIYTQYF.

The CDR3 coding sequence is TGCGCCAGCAGCCTGCGCGGGGGGAACTACGAGCAGTACTTC. Encoded protein: CASSLRGGNYEQYF. V gene TRBV5-1 combines with J gene TRBJ2-7, with 8 bases aligning to TRBD2. This CDR3 is 14 amino acids long. J was trimmed by 3 bases and V by 4 bases; bases with no gene match: 6. Looked up from germline, CDR1 is SGHRS and CDR2 is YFSETQ. Filled out from reference TRBV5-1 and TRBJ2-7, the complete variable domain reads KAGVTQTPRYLIKTRGQQVTLSCSPISGHRSVSWYQQTPGQGLQFLFEYFSETQRNKGNFPGRFSGRQFSNSRSEMNVSTLELGDSALYLCASSLRGGNYEQYFGPGTRLTVT.